The 5 T cell receptor beta chains below all came from one sample that was sequenced in a study of OX40 agonist ivuxolimab in advanced cancers. TCRdb's copy holds only in-frame clones and misses some; the assay was immunoSEQ multiplex PCR. The sample records 70,000 to 95,000 clones, approximately 85% being singletons. The sample here was CD4+ or CD8+ T cells sorted from blood, taken in a trial of the OX40 agonist ivuxolimab. The receptors were gathered from an adult with an advanced solid tumor such as melanoma, head and neck, liver or kidney cancer.

The chain links TRBV9 to TRBJ2-7; D is possibly TRBD2 (6 bases). Germline assignment: CDR1 SGDLS and CDR2 YYNGEE. The V and J ends lost 0 bases and 5 bases respectively, with 9 bases between them. The CDR3 is 13 amino acids. The chain's CDR3 is CASSVGRGDEQYF. In DNA, the CDR3 is TGTGCCAGCAGCGTAGGGAGGGGCGACGAGCAGTACTTC.

This sequence joins TRBV5-4 and TRBJ2-3, with 9 bases aligning to TRBD2. The junction had 5 bases not matched to a gene; V was cut back by 0 bases and J by 0 bases. The CDR3 loop spans 17 amino acids. CDR1 is SGHNT and CDR2 is YYREEE in the germline V gene (reference sequence). The CDR3 reads CASSLGRLADSTDTQYF. The DNA of the CDR3 is TGTGCCAGCAGCTTGGGAAGACTAGCGGATAGCACAGATACGCAGTATTTT.

With regard to this clone: Relative to the germline gene, one junction end is altered; a read error may explain this. The V gene is TRBV7-7, the J gene TRBJ2-2; 7 positions agree with TRBD1. The CDR3 loop spans 15 amino acids. Looked up from germline, CDR1 is SSHAT and CDR2 is FNYEAQ (reference sequence). CDR3 DNA sequence: TGTGCTAGCAGGTCCGGGACAGATAACACCGGGGAGCTGTTTTTT. Translating gives CASRSGTDNTGELFF.

The chain has TRBV6-5 and TRBJ2-7; D not certain. The germline V gene has CDR1 MNHEY and CDR2 SVGAGI. The CDR3 contains 13 residues. The ends were cut back, 10 bases at V and 0 bases at J, with 13 bases in the middle. The CDR3 nucleotides read TGTGCCACCCGAGGAACTAACTCCTACGAGCAGTACTTC. Translation: CATRGTNSYEQYF.

This rearrangement joins TRBV7-8 to TRBJ1-6; a possible D gene is TRBD1 (6 bases). The CDR3 contains 15 residues. V gave up 1 base and J gave up 3 bases, with 7 bases separating them. Germline loops: CDR1 SGHVS, CDR2 FQNEAQ. The CDR3 DNA is TGTGCCAGCAGCTTAGAAGGGGGCTATAATTCACCCCTCCACTTT. This gives the protein CASSLEGGYNSPLHF.